The sequence of this TCR beta chain was determined in a study of blood T cell repertoires in COVID-19. Whole-study context: Sites across the United States, Italy and Spain contributed samples from acute and convalescent COVID-19.

Authors' analysis steps: Counts of nucleated cells, estimated from reference gene primer amplification, were obtained. Clones were sequenced by immunoSEQ multiplex PCR, and TCRdb holds only the in-frame ones, with some missing. V, J and clone size were drawn from that table, and D and trimming were deduced from the DNA. Altogether about 190,000 clones are present, 70% to 90% being singletons, with the ten largest covering 1.1%. Trimming stripped 2 bases from V and 1 base from J, with 11 bases between. This CDR3 has 15 amino acids. Germline V gene data show CDR1 as MDHEN and CDR2 as SYDVKM. Material for sequencing was peripheral blood. This chain connects TRBV28 to TRBJ2-5; no clear D. The sequence came from a man younger than 45 with acute or convalescent COVID-19. The CDR3 protein is CASSLVVSGQETQYF. CDR3 nucleotides: TGTGCCAGCAGTTTAGTGGTTTCGGGCCAAGAGACCCAGTACTTC.